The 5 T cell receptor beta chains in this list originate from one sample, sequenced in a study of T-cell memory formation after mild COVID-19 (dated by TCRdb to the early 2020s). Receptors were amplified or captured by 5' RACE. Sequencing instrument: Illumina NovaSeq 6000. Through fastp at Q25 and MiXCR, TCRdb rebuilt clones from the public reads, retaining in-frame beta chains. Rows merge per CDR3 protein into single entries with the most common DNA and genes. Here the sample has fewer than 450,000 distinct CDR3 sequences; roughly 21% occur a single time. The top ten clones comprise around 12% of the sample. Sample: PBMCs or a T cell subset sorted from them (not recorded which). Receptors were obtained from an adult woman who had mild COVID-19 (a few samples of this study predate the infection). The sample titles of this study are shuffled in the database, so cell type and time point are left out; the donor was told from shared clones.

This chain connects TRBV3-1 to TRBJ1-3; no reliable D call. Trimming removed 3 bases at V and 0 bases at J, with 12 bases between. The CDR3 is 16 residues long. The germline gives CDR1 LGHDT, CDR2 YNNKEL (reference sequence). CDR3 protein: CASSHLLGNSGNTIYF. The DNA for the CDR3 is TGTGCCAGCAGCCATCTTCTGGGCAACTCTGGAAACACCATATATTTT.

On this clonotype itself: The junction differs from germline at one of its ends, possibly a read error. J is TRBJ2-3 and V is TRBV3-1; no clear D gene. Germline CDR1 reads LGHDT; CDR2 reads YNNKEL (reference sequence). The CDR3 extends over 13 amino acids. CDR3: CASSPADGWSLGF. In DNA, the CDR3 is TGTGCCAGCAGCCCCGCCGACGGCTGGTCTCTCGGTTTT.

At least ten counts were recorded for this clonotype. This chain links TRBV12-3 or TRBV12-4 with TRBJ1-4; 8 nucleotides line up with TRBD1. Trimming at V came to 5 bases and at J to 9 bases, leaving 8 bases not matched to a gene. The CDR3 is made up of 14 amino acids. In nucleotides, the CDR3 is TGTGCCAGCAGTCGGACAGGGTTAACGAAAAAACTGTTTTTT. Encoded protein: CASSRTGLTKKLFF.

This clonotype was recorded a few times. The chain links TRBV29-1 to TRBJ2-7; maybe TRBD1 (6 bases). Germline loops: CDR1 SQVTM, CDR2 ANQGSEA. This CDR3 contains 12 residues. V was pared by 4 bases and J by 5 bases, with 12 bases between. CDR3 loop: CSVASGQNEQYF. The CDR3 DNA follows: TGCAGCGTTGCGTCGGGACAAAACGAGCAGTACTTC.

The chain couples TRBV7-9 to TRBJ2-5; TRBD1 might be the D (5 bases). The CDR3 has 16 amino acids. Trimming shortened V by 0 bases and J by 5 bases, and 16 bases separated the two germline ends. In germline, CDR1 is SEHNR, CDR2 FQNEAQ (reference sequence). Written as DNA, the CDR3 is TGTGCCAGCAGCTTAGCGGCAGGGTCCGGTGTGGAGACCCAGTACTTC. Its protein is CASSLAAGSGVETQYF. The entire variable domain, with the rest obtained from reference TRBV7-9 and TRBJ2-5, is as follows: DTGVSQNPRHKITKRGQNVTFRCDPISEHNRLYWYRQTLGQGPEFLTYFQNEAQLEKSRLLSDRFSAERPKGSFSTLEIQRTEQGDSAMYLCASSLAAGSGVETQYFGPGTRLLVL.